This T cell receptor (beta chain) was documented in a study of T cells in Graves' hyperthyroidism and ophthalmopathy. Overall study: Peripheral blood was taken when the disease was first diagnosed, before any treatment began. Study-wide points: In blood, most of the thyroid clonotypes expanded above 0.001 were also present.

V lost 5 bases and J lost 3; bases outside the gene matches: 6. The CDR3 is 15 amino acids. CDR1 is LNHDA, CDR2 SQIVND, per germline (reference sequence). This clonotype came up a few times. The target antigen is unknown. RNA transcripts provided the source from which TCR beta CDR3 regions were amplified. First-round RT-PCR targeting the TCR CDR3 was performed with the HTBI primer set. TCRdb itself ran the multiplex PCR reads through MiXCR, one entry per CDR3 protein. The data show around 200,000 distinct CDR3 sequences, with approximately 20% seen just once and roughly two fifths held by the top ten. PBMCs were collected from an approximately 9.3 ml volume of fresh peripheral blood.

Source material: blood. The gene calls are TRBV19 and TRBJ2-7; 11 bases align to TRBD2. This TCR came from a middle-aged man with Graves' hyperthyroidism. CDR3 loop: CASSAPGLADYEQYF. The CDR3 nucleotides are TGTGCCAGTAGTGCCCCGGGACTAGCGGACTACGAGCAGTACTTC.